The TCR beta chain described here comes from a study of Graves' ophthalmopathy and Graves' hyperthyroidism. V lost 2 bases and J 6 bases, leaving 14 bases between the germline ends. The CDR3 sequence is 15 residues long. From germline, CDR1 is SGHTA and CDR2 FQGNSA. Researchers turned away patients with other autoimmune diseases, uncontrolled infections, pregnancy or lactation. This clonotype was seen ten or more times. RNA served as the template for amplifying TCR beta CDR3 regions. A first-round RT-PCR used HTBI primers, followed by a second-round multiplex PCR. TCRdb independently ran MiXCR on the multiplex PCR reads; one entry per CDR3 protein. Seen here are about 550,000 distinct CDR3 sequences, 35% to 40% observed once, and the top ten hold roughly 4.5%.

The sequence was collected from an adult man with Graves' hyperthyroidism. The sample was peripheral blood or thyroid tissue (not recorded which). This chain connects TRBV7-2 to TRBJ1-5; D is perhaps TRBD1 (5 bases). CDR3 loop: CASSLSFTGGQPQHF. CDR3 bases: TGTGCCAGCAGCTTATCGTTTACGGGGGGTCAGCCCCAGCATTTT.